Listed here are 5 T cell receptor beta chains from one sample, sequenced in a study of cytomegalovirus exposure and HLA in healthy donors. The PCR was carried out with 60 Vbeta primers and 13 Jbeta primers. Libraries were prepared by immunoSEQ multiplex PCR; TCRdb keeps only in-frame clonotypes and omits some of them. The sample is made up of fewer than 130,000 clones, and the top ten hold 0.45% to 0.6% of it. The sequenced sample was PBMCs. The receptors here all came from a man aged 45-65 years in good health and CMV-seronegative.

The V and J genes are TRBV29-1 and TRBJ2-1; 7 bases align to TRBD2. CDR1 SQVTM and CDR2 ANQGSEA come from the germline V gene. The CDR3 totals 16 residues. V was pared by 4 bases and J by 2 bases, with 11 bases of the junction left unmatched. The CDR3 nucleotides read TGCAGCGTTGTGGGGAGTGGACTAGTTGCCTACAATGAGCAGTTCTTC. It is translated as CSVVGSGLVAYNEQFF.

The chain couples TRBV11-2 to TRBJ1-3, with no clear D. V was shortened by 3 bases and J by 11 bases, with 14 bases between the two germline ends. The V gene's germline CDR1 is SGHAT and CDR2 FQNNGV. This CDR3 comprises 13 residues. CDR3 DNA sequence: TGTGCCAGCAGCTTGATCCGTAATTCGGCCATATATTTT. Protein: CASSLIRNSAIYF.

This sequence joins TRBV9 and TRBJ2-3, with 8 positions matching TRBD2. Germline lookup yields CDR1 SGDLS and CDR2 YYNGEE. The CDR3 totals 16 residues. V lost 0 bases and J lost 6; bases outside the gene matches: 9. The CDR3 bases are TGTGCCAGCAGCGTAGGGAGCGGGGGCCCCCCGGATACGCAGTATTTT. Residues: CASSVGSGGPPDTQYF.

V usage is TRBV5-1 and J usage is TRBJ2-5; 9 bases line up with TRBD1. CDR1 and CDR2 (germline): SGHRS, YFSETQ. This CDR3 comprises 14 residues. Trimming took 4 bases from V and 1 from J; bases not matched to a gene: 2. The CDR3 spells CASSVTGGQETQYF. CDR3 sequence (DNA): TGCGCCAGCAGCGTGACAGGGGGCCAAGAGACCCAGTACTTC.

The CDR3 loop reads CASSLGGLAGVDEQYF. The CDR3 DNA reads as TGCGCCAGCAGCTTGGGTGGACTAGCGGGAGTAGACGAGCAGTACTTC. V is TRBV5-1 and J is TRBJ2-7; 13 bases are shared with TRBD2. The CDR3 is 16 amino acids. Unmatched junction bases numbered 5, after V lost 0 bases and J lost 5 bases. Germline-derived CDR1 and CDR2 are SGHRS and YFSETQ.